The next 26 T cell receptor beta chains were all read from a single sample in a study of T cells in Graves' hyperthyroidism and ophthalmopathy. Amplified TCR beta CDR3 regions came from RNA transcripts. The TCR CDR3 first-round RT-PCR relied on the HTBI primer set. MiXCR, applied by TCRdb to the multiplex PCR reads, yields one record per CDR3 protein. The sample contains hundreds of thousands of distinct CDR3 sequences, 20% to 25% of which appear only once. Sequencing was carried out using blood. The source is a man aged 25 to 40 with Graves' ophthalmopathy.

This chain uses TRBV7-8 with TRBJ2-7, with 7 bases that match TRBD1. Germline CDR1 SGHVS, CDR2 FQNEAQ. V lost 5 bases and J lost 3; bases outside the gene matches: 13. The CDR3 runs 16 residues. Here the CDR3 DNA reads TGTGCCAGCAGCCCCAATTTCGGGACAGACCGCTACGAGCAGTACTTC. Its translation is CASSPNFGTDRYEQYF.

This chain joins TRBV28 and TRBJ2-1; TRBD2 matches 10 bases. The CDR3 extends over 18 amino acids. With V trimmed by 0 bases and J by 0 bases, 5 bases remained unmatched. Per the germline V gene, CDR1 is MDHEN and CDR2 is SYDVKM. The CDR3 region has the DNA TGTGCCAGCAGTTTATGGGGGTCTAGCGGGAGCTCCTACAATGAGCAGTTCTTC. It codes for CASSLWGSSGSSYNEQFF.

This clonotype has only a few counts. This chain connects TRBV7-9 to TRBJ1-5; TRBD1 is a possible D gene (5 bases). Germline assignment: CDR1 SEHNR and CDR2 FQNEAQ (reference sequence). The CDR3 has 11 residues. With 1 base removed from V and 11 bases from J, the gap between germline ends came to 6 bases. The chain's CDR3 is CASSLGQSQHF. The DNA for the CDR3 is TGTGCCAGCAGCTTAGGACAGTCCCAGCATTTT.

The genes are TRBV11-2 and TRBJ1-6; D call uncertain. CDR3 length: 15 amino acids. The ends were cut back, 2 bases at V and 11 bases at J, with 16 bases in the middle. Germline V CDR1 and CDR2: SGHAT, FQNNGV. CDR3 loop: CASSLLVQSLTPLHF. The DNA for the CDR3 is TGTGCCAGCAGCTTATTGGTACAGTCCCTTACACCCCTCCACTTT.

This clonotype appeared many times. The genes are TRBV2 and TRBJ2-3; D gene unclear. Germline-derived CDR1 and CDR2 are SNHLY and FYNNEI. This CDR3 has 14 residues. V was trimmed by 7 bases and J by 0 bases, leaving 11 bases between them. The CDR3 loop reads CASTRLDSTDTQYF. DNA of the CDR3: TGTGCCAGCACTCGACTGGACAGCACAGATACGCAGTATTTT.

The rearrangement uses TRBV6-1 and TRBJ2-6; possibly TRBD1 for D (6 bases). Germline V gives CDR1 MNHNS, CDR2 SASEGT. CDR3 size: 15 residues. V lost 4 bases, J lost 4 bases, and 11 bases lay in between. This chain's CDR3 is CASSVQGNGANVLTF. For the CDR3, the DNA is TGTGCCAGCAGTGTACAGGGAAACGGGGCCAACGTCCTGACTTTC.

This clonotype was seen a few times. This chain uses TRBV19 with TRBJ2-2, with D perhaps TRBD1 (5 bases). The CDR3 length is 15 residues. Germline V gives CDR1 LNHDA, CDR2 SQIVND (reference sequence). The V end lost 6 bases, the J end lost 2 bases, and 13 bases lay between the germline ends. This CDR3 reads CASSSSTVNTGELFF. CDR3 nucleotide sequence: TGTGCCAGTAGCTCCTCGACAGTAAACACCGGGGAGCTGTTTTTT.

This clonotype has at least ten counts. This chain uses TRBV15 with TRBJ1-4; the D gene is possibly TRBD1 (5 bases). Germline V gene lookup returns CDR1 LNHNV and CDR2 YYDKDF (reference sequence). The CDR3 runs 14 residues. Trimming took 0 bases from V and 8 from J, leaving 10 bases between them. CDR3 sequence: CATSREGTVEKLFF. In DNA, the CDR3 is TGTGCCACCAGCAGAGAGGGGACGGTCGAAAAACTGTTTTTT.

This clonotype has just a few counts. This rearrangement joins TRBV20-1 to TRBJ2-7; tentative D call: TRBD1 (6 bases). The CDR3 runs 13 residues. V was trimmed by 6 bases and J by 6 bases, leaving 18 bases between them. The germline CDR1 and CDR2 sequences are DFQATT and SNEGSKA (reference sequence). The DNA of the CDR3 is TGCAGTGCGATAGACAGGTCTCTGGCCGAGCAGTACTTC. It translates to CSAIDRSLAEQYF.

This clonotype has only one observation. The V and J genes are TRBV27 and TRBJ2-1; 7 bases fit TRBD2. In germline, CDR1 is MNHEY, CDR2 SMNVEV (reference sequence). This CDR3 has 16 amino acids. Trimming at V came to 0 bases and at J to 3 bases, leaving 5 bases not matched to a gene. The CDR3 DNA sequence: TGTGCCAGCAGTTTATCCGGGGGGAACTTCTACAATGAGCAGTTCTTC. Translation: CASSLSGGNFYNEQFF.

Only a few counts were recorded for this clonotype. The chain uses TRBV19 and TRBJ2-1; 10 nucleotides match TRBD2. V trimming: 2 bases; J trimming: 8 bases; junction bases outside the gene matches: 3. This CDR3 comprises 14 residues. Germline-derived CDR1 and CDR2 are LNHDA and SQIVND (reference sequence). The CDR3 loop reads CASSIPSGSHEQFF. The CDR3 bases are TGTGCCAGTAGTATACCTAGCGGGAGCCATGAGCAGTTCTTC.

There are a few counts of this clonotype. The chain recombines TRBV10-3 with TRBJ2-6; D is unclear. The CDR3 runs 14 residues. Between the trimmed V and J ends, which lost 8 bases and 0 bases, there was a span of 8 bases. Looked up from germline, CDR1 is ENHRY and CDR2 is SYGVKD. DNA of the CDR3: TGTGCCATCCAGGACGACTCTGGGGCCAACGTCCTGACTTTC. It yields the protein CAIQDDSGANVLTF.

This rearrangement joins TRBV10-3 to TRBJ2-7; no reliable D call. Looked up from germline, CDR1 is ENHRY and CDR2 is SYGVKD. This CDR3 region has 11 residues. Trimming pared 10 bases from V and 4 bases from J, leaving 11 bases between. The CDR3 loop reads CATEAGYEQYF. The CDR3 DNA reads TGTGCCACCGAAGCTGGGTACGAGCAGTACTTC.

The chain links TRBV3-1 to TRBJ2-3, with a possible D match to TRBD1 (6 bases). Germline V gene data show CDR1 as LGHDT and CDR2 as YNNKEL (reference sequence). The CDR3 is made up of 15 amino acids. Trimming took off 4 bases at V and 2 bases at J, with 13 bases between the two ends. CDR3 DNA sequence: TGTGCCAGCAGCCGTGCCGGGACAATCACAGATACGCAGTATTTT. Translation: CASSRAGTITDTQYF.

In this sample, this clonotype turned up many times. As DNA, the CDR3 is TGTGCCAGCAGGGGGACTAGCGGGAGGGGCACAGATACGCAGTATTTT. Its protein product is CASRGTSGRGTDTQYF. V gene TRBV2 combines with J gene TRBJ2-3, with 16 bases fitting TRBD2. Germline lookup yields CDR1 SNHLY and CDR2 FYNNEI. After removal of 6 bases from V and 1 base from J, the junction contained 1 base not matched to a gene. The CDR3 runs 16 residues.

This clonotype was observed at least ten times. This rearrangement joins TRBV7-9 to TRBJ2-1; D unresolved. This CDR3 is 15 amino acids long. Germline V gene lookup returns CDR1 SEHNR and CDR2 FQNEAQ (reference sequence). Trimming removed 5 bases at V and 7 bases at J, with 18 bases between. CDR3 sequence (DNA): TGTGCCAGCAGCCCCGGGCCCACAGCAGGAAATGAGCAGTTCTTC. Protein: CASSPGPTAGNEQFF.

This clonotype occurred many times. The chain is built from TRBV11-2 and TRBJ2-7, with 8 bases aligning to TRBD2. V gave up 4 bases and J gave up 3 bases; unmatched junction bases: 5. The CDR3 covers 14 residues. Germline V gene lookup returns CDR1 SGHAT and CDR2 FQNNGV. The CDR3: CASSSAGELYEQYF. DNA of the CDR3: TGTGCCAGCAGCTCAGCGGGGGAGCTCTACGAGCAGTACTTC.

This clonotype appeared a few times. The chain links TRBV6-1 to TRBJ2-5, with TRBD2 matching over 10 bases. Looked up from germline, CDR1 is MNHNS and CDR2 is SASEGT. V lost 6 bases and J lost 5; bases outside the gene matches: 12. This CDR3 has 16 residues. CDR3 loop: CASSPAPLAGDETQYF. The CDR3 nucleotides read TGTGCCAGCAGCCCCGCCCCTCTAGCGGGAGACGAGACCCAGTACTTC.

This clonotype was found many times. V is TRBV6-1 and J is TRBJ2-7, with 9 bases that match TRBD1. The CDR3 runs 18 residues. J lost 6 bases, V lost 6 bases, and 21 bases had no gene match. Germline CDR1 is MNHNS and CDR2 is SASEGT. The CDR3 sequence is CASSSIAGTGRRRGEQYF. Here the CDR3 DNA reads TGTGCCAGCAGCTCAATCGCCGGGACAGGGCGACGCCGAGGCGAGCAGTACTTC.

This clonotype came up many times. This chain uses TRBV11-2 with TRBJ2-7; D unresolved. The V end was cut by 5 bases, the J end by 5 bases, with 25 bases between. The CDR3 covers 17 residues. CDR1 and CDR2 (germline): SGHAT, FQNNGV. The CDR3 reads CASSPGRPRELGDEQYF. CDR3 bases: TGTGCCAGCAGCCCAGGCCGGCCTCGAGAATTGGGCGACGAGCAGTACTTC.

This clonotype was recorded at least ten times. The chain carries TRBV6-1 and TRBJ2-7, with 13 bases fitting TRBD2. Germline V gene data show CDR1 as MNHNS and CDR2 as SASEGT. The trim removed 5 bases at V and 3 bases at J, leaving 7 bases unmatched. The CDR3 has 16 residues. This CDR3 reads CASSYVGTSGNYEQYF. For the CDR3, the DNA is TGTGCCAGCAGTTATGTCGGGACTAGCGGGAACTACGAGCAGTACTTC.

Many counts were recorded for this clonotype. The chain has TRBV2 and TRBJ1-1; maybe TRBD1 (5 bases). Trimming left V 7 bases short and J 1 base short, with 13 bases between. Germline CDR1 and CDR2: SNHLY and FYNNEI. The CDR3 contains 14 residues. Here the CDR3 DNA reads TGTGCCAGCATTTTTGGGGGTGAGAACACTGAAGCTTTCTTT. Amino acid sequence: CASIFGGENTEAFF.

This clonotype was counted many times. The rearrangement joins TRBV30 to TRBJ2-5, with a weak D call TRBD2 (5 bases). Looked up from germline, CDR1 is GTSNPN and CDR2 is SVGIG (reference sequence). CDR3 size: 14 residues. Trimming took off 4 bases at V and 0 bases at J, with 12 bases between the two ends. The CDR3 reads CAWTSSRYQETQYF. In nucleotides, the CDR3 is TGTGCCTGGACTAGCTCGAGGTACCAAGAGACCCAGTACTTC.

This clonotype was seen ten or more times. The chain carries TRBV3-1 and TRBJ1-1; D is uncertain. CDR3 length: 13 amino acids. V was clipped by 2 bases and J by 4 bases, with 8 bases between them. Germline V gene sequence: CDR1 LGHDT, CDR2 YNNKEL (reference sequence). The DNA of the CDR3 is TGTGCCAGCAGCCAAAATCTTGGCACTGAAGCTTTCTTT. Amino acid sequence: CASSQNLGTEAFF.

This clonotype was seen a handful of times. This chain uses TRBV20-1 with TRBJ2-1; 9 bases are a match to TRBD2. The CDR3 length is 16 residues. V lost 0 bases and J lost 0; bases outside the gene matches: 3. Germline CDR1 DFQATT, CDR2 SNEGSKA (reference sequence). The CDR3 loop reads CSAREGLASSYNEQFF. DNA of the CDR3: TGCAGTGCTAGAGAAGGACTAGCGAGCTCCTACAATGAGCAGTTCTTC.

This clonotype was counted between two and nine times. The V and J genes are TRBV2 and TRBJ2-7; possibly TRBD1 or TRBD2 for D (5 bases each). V was cut by 7 bases and J by 7 bases, with 8 bases left in between. This CDR3 has 10 residues. The germline V gene has CDR1 SNHLY and CDR2 FYNNEI. The CDR3 bases are TGTGCCAGCAAGGGACGTGAGCAGTACTTC. This gives the protein CASKGREQYF.